These 2 T cell receptor beta chains were all obtained from the same sample, sequenced in a study of beta chain features in type 1 diabetes. cDNA synthesis used the whole RNA isolate, giving expressed TCRB sequences. Clones were read by immunoSEQ multiplex PCR, and TCRdb kept only the in-frame ones, dropping some. The sample consists of fewer than 200,000 clones, about 13% of them appearing once. Material: central memory CD4+ T cells from blood. The receptor source for this set is a woman aged 18-29 years in good health.

The chain employs TRBV29-1 and TRBJ1-1; D gene ambiguous. There are 13 residues in the CDR3. V was clipped by 5 bases and J by 2 bases, with 12 bases between them. Per germline, CDR1 SQVTM and CDR2 ANQGSEA. This chain's CDR3 is CSVTVNLNTEAFF. CDR3 nucleotides: TGCAGCGTTACGGTTAATCTCAACACTGAAGCTTTCTTT.

This clone has only a few counts. V and J are TRBV4-3 and TRBJ1-2; D remains ambiguous. CDR1 and CDR2 (germline): LGHNA, YSLEER. V was shortened by 0 bases and J by 1 base, with 15 bases between the two germline ends. The CDR3 extends over 17 amino acids. DNA of the CDR3: TGCGCCAGCAGCCAAGATTATGCGGGGAACCTTAACTATGGCTACACCTTC. It is translated as CASSQDYAGNLNYGYTF.